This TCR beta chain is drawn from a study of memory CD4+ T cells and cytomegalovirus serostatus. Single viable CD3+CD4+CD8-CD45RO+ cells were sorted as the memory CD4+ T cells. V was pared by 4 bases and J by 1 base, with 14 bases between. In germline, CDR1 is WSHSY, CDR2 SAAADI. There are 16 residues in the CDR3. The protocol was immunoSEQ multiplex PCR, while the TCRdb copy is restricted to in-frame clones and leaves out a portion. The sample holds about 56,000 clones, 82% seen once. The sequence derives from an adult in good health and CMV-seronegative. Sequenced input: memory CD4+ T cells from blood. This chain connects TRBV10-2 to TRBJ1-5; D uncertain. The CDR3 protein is CASSAGQLGSNQPQHF. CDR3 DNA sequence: TGCGCCAGCAGTGCTGGCCAACTAGGGAGCAATCAGCCCCAGCATTTT.